This T cell receptor beta chain was identified in a study of human T cells and chemical hapten exposure. Time point reported: patch test 1, 2 weeks after DPC sensitization. The sample's treatment: therapeutic diphenylcyclopropenone sensitization with weekly scalp DPC. V shed 10 bases and J shed 0 bases, with 28 bases lying between them. The CDR3 has 18 residues. Germline V CDR1 and CDR2: WNHNN, SYGVQD (reference sequence). A single record per CDR3 protein comes from TCRdb applying MiXCR to the RACE reads. The sample consists of fewer than 200,000 distinct CDR3 sequences, about a fifth of them appearing once.

The origin of this receptor is a woman in her 50s with alopecia areata. Some clones in this sample may be carry-over from other donors' samples. The sequencing used whole blood, collected in connection with sensitization to the hapten diphenylcyclopropenone (DPC). The gene calls are TRBV10-1 and TRBJ2-7, with a possible D match to TRBD2 (6 bases). The CDR3 DNA reads TGCGCCACCCTTGTCCCCGGGACTCACGCCCGGCCCTCCTACGAGCAGTACTTC. Its protein is CATLVPGTHARPSYEQYF.